This is a list of T cell receptor beta chains from one sample in a study of T cell responses to AZD1222 COVID-19 vaccine. This table comes from immunoSEQ multiplex PCR, and its TCRdb copy is limited to in-frame clones, with some not included. Among about 130,000 clones, 90% were seen once, and the ten largest hold about 7%. Sample: peripheral blood, taken on day 0 of AZD1222 vaccination. All receptors come from an adult in good health. Both conserved end residues are part of each CDR3. D genes are given only for firm matches. Only part of the rows carry a size: once, few, many, or a class if the clone is expanded.

V	D	size	J	DNA	CDR3
TRBV12-3/TRBV12-4	-	-	TRBJ1-4	TGTGCCAGCAGCTTAATGGTTAATGAAAAACTGTTTTTT	CASSLMVNEKLFF
TRBV7-3	-	-	TRBJ2-7	TGTGCCAGCAGCTTAACAGGGGGGGCCCACGAGCAGTACTTC	CASSLTGGAHEQYF
TRBV29-1	-	once	TRBJ1-2	TGCAGCGTCGACTTGACAGCCAATAACTATGGCTACACCTTC	CSVDLTANNYGYTF
TRBV12-3/TRBV12-4	-	-	TRBJ1-1	TGTGCCAGCAGTTTAAAGGGGGACACTGAAGCTTTCTTT	CASSLKGDTEAFF
TRBV9	TRBD2	-	TRBJ2-1	TGTGCCAGCAGCGTAGTGGGAGGGTCCTACAATGAGCAGTTCTTC	CASSVVGGSYNEQFF
TRBV2	-	-	TRBJ2-5	TGTGCCAAGGAACAAGAGACCCAGTACTTC	CAKEQETQYF
TRBV19	-	-	TRBJ2-7	TGTGCCAGTAGAAAATCAGGGAGCTCCTACGAGCAGTACTTC	CASRKSGSSYEQYF
TRBV14	-	-	TRBJ1-4	TGTGCCAGCAGCCGTCTGGGCACTAATGAAAAACTGTTTTTT	CASSRLGTNEKLFF
TRBV6-5	-	-	TRBJ1-1	TGTGCCAGTAGGGGGACTGAAGCTTTCTTT	CASRGTEAFF
TRBV7-3	TRBD1	-	TRBJ2-7	TGTGCCAGCAGCCCTGGGACAGGGGGCTACGAGCAGTACTTC	CASSPGTGGYEQYF
TRBV10-3	-	-	TRBJ2-7	TGTGCCATCAGAGATGGCAGGGAAGGCGAGCAGTACTTC	CAIRDGREGEQYF
TRBV28	TRBD2	-	TRBJ2-5	TGTGCCAGCAGTTTATTGGCGGGGGGCCAAGAGACCCAGTACTTC	CASSLLAGGQETQYF
TRBV4-2	TRBD2	-	TRBJ2-5	TGTGCCAGCAGCCAAGAGGGATTCCTAGCGGGGGGTTCAGGAGAGACCCAGTACTTC	CASSQEGFLAGGSGETQYF
TRBV6-5	-	-	TRBJ1-1	TGTGCCAGCAGTTCCCCGACAGAGAACACTGAAGCTTTCTTT	CASSSPTENTEAFF
TRBV5-1	TRBD2	-	TRBJ2-1	TGCGCCAGCAGCTTGGCCCTAGCGGGGGGCCCCTACAATGAGCAGTTCTTC	CASSLALAGGPYNEQFF
TRBV18	-	-	TRBJ1-4	TGTGCCAGCTCACCCCGACAGGCAACAACTAATGAAAAACTGTTTTTT	CASSPRQATTNEKLFF
TRBV5-1	TRBD2	once	TRBJ2-5	TGCGCCAGCAGCTTGAACTGGGGGGGCCAAGAGACCCAGTACTTC	CASSLNWGGQETQYF
TRBV30	TRBD1	-	TRBJ1-4	TGTGCCTGGAGGGGACAGACTAATGAAAAACTGTTTTTT	CAWRGQTNEKLFF
TRBV6-2/TRBV6-3	-	-	TRBJ1-2	TGTGCCAGCAGTCGAACCAATGGCTACACCTTC	CASSRTNGYTF
TRBV5-1	TRBD2	-	TRBJ2-5	TGCGCCAGCAGCTCAAGCGGGGGTGAGACCCAGTACTTC	CASSSSGGETQYF
TRBV4-2	-	-	TRBJ2-6	TGTGCCAGCAGCCCCCTGGGAGACTCTGGGGCCAACGTCCTGACTTTC	CASSPLGDSGANVLTF
TRBV28	-	-	TRBJ2-6	TGTGCCAGCAGTTCCCCGACCTCTGGGGCCAACGTCCTGACTTTC	CASSSPTSGANVLTF
TRBV2	-	-	TRBJ1-3	TGTGCCAGCGGCAGGGGAAACACCATATATTTT	CASGRGNTIYF
TRBV6-1	-	-	TRBJ2-7	TGTGCCAGCAGTGATCACAGCAGTCCGACCTACGAGCAGTACTTC	CASSDHSSPTYEQYF
TRBV23-1	-	-	TRBJ2-7	TGCGCCAGCAGTCTGGTCAGGGGCCCCACTAGCTCCTACGAGCAGTACTTC	CASSLVRGPTSSYEQYF
TRBV29-1	-	-	TRBJ1-1	TGCAGCGTTCGGTTGGGGTACACTGAAGCTTTCTTT	CSVRLGYTEAFF
TRBV27	-	-	TRBJ2-2	TGTGCCAGCAGACCAGGACAATCGGGGCGGGGGCTGTTTTTT	CASRPGQSGRGLFF
TRBV7-2	-	-	TRBJ1-1	TGTGCCAGCAGGGGGGGATTGGGCAAGGGCACTGAAGCTTTCTTT	CASRGGLGKGTEAFF
TRBV27	TRBD1	-	TRBJ1-6	TGTGCCAGCAGCTTCTCCTGGGACAGTATCTATAATTCACCCCTCCACTTT	CASSFSWDSIYNSPLHF
TRBV28	-	-	TRBJ2-5	TGTGCCACCAGGGTTGCCCAAGAGACCCAGTACTTC	CATRVAQETQYF
TRBV2	TRBD1	once	TRBJ1-5	TGTGCCAGCAGGTGGACAGGGACGGAGCCCCAGCATTTT	CASRWTGTEPQHF
TRBV18	-	once	TRBJ1-5	TGTGCCAGCTCCCGAGAGGTGGGGGGCGTTAGCAATCAGCCCCAGCATTTT	CASSREVGGVSNQPQHF
TRBV7-9	-	-	TRBJ1-2	TGTGCCAGCAGCTTAGGGCAGGGTGGAGGCTACACCTTC	CASSLGQGGGYTF
TRBV28	-	-	TRBJ1-2	TGTGCCAGCAGTTTCCGGGGTCTTCCTAACTATGGCTACACCTTC	CASSFRGLPNYGYTF
TRBV9	-	-	TRBJ2-1	TGTGCCAGCAGCCCGGCAGATAATACAATGAGGCAGTTCTTC	CASSPADNTMRQFF
TRBV7-8	-	-	TRBJ1-5	TGTGCCAGCAGCTTAGAGTACCAACTCAATCAGCCCCAGCATTTT	CASSLEYQLNQPQHF
TRBV27	-	-	TRBJ1-2	TGTGCCAGCAGTGAACAGGGTTTTTTTGGCTACACCTTC	CASSEQGFFGYTF
TRBV7-6	-	-	TRBJ2-7	TGTGCCAGCAGCAGCCTGGGCTACGAGCAGTACTTC	CASSSLGYEQYF
TRBV14	-	-	TRBJ1-2	TGTGCCAGCAGCCAATCGACAGTTCCCATTCATGGCTACACCTTC	CASSQSTVPIHGYTF
TRBV5-4	-	-	TRBJ2-5	TGTGCCAGCAGCTTGAAGAGGGGACAAGAGACCCAGTACTTC	CASSLKRGQETQYF
TRBV7-8	TRBD1	-	TRBJ2-7	TGTGCCAGCAGCCCCGGCGGGGGACAGGGGCACCTATTCTCCTACGAGCAGTACTTC	CASSPGGGQGHLFSYEQYF
TRBV10-2	-	-	TRBJ1-5	TGCGCCAGCAGTGAGGTAGGAGGTCAGCCCCAGCATTTT	CASSEVGGQPQHF
TRBV20-1	-	-	TRBJ1-1	TGCAGTGCGTTATACACTGAAGCTTTCTTT	CSALYTEAFF
TRBV29-1	-	-	TRBJ2-7	TGCAGCGTTGAAGATCCGGGGATGAACCGGGACGAGCAGTACTTC	CSVEDPGMNRDEQYF
TRBV4-3	-	-	TRBJ1-4	TGCGCCAGCAGCCAAGATGGAACGACTAATGAAAAACTGTTTTTT	CASSQDGTTNEKLFF